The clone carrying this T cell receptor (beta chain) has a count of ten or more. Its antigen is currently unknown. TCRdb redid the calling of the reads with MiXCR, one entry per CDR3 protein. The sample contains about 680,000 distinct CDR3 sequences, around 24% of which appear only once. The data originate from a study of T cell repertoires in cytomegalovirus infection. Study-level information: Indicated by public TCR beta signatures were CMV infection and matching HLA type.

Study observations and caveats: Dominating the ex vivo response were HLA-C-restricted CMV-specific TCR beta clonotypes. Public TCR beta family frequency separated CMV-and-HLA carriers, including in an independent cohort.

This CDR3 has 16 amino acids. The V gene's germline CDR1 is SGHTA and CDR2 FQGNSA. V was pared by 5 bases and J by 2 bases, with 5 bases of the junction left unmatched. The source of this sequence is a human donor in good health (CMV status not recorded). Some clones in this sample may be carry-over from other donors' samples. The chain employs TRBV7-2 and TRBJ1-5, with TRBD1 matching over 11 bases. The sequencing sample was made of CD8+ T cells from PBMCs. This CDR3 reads CASSRGTGGGNQPQHF. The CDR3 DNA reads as TGTGCCAGCAGCCGAGGGACAGGGGGAGGCAATCAGCCCCAGCATTTT.